These 22 T cell receptor beta chains share one sample of origin, sequenced in a study of T cell responses to AZD1222 COVID-19 vaccine. The assay was immunoSEQ multiplex PCR, and TCRdb's table has in-frame clones only and misses some. This table holds around 260,000 clones, about 92% found once. This sample comprised peripheral blood, obtained on day 0 of AZD1222 vaccination. These receptors all come from an adult in good health.

The rearrangement links TRBV9 to TRBJ1-3, with D perhaps matching TRBD1 (6 bases). Trimming left V 0 bases short and J 2 bases short, with 15 bases between. The CDR3 totals 17 residues. Germline CDR1 and CDR2: SGDLS and YYNGEE. CDR3 amino acids: CASSVGGGTGTGNTIYF. The CDR3 bases are TGTGCCAGCAGCGTAGGGGGGGGAACAGGGACTGGAAACACCATATATTTT. Full variable domain (outside the CDR3, taken from reference TRBV9 and TRBJ1-3): DSGVTQTPKHLITATGQRVTLRCSPRSGDLSVYWYQQSLDQGLQFLIQYYNGEERAKGNILERFSAQQFPDLHSELNLSSLELGDSALYFCASSVGGGTGTGNTIYFGEGSWLTVV.

The V gene is TRBV5-5, the J gene TRBJ2-7; 11 bases map to TRBD2. Losses at the gene ends were 0 bases for V and 6 bases for J; bases not matched to a gene: 5. The germline V gene encodes CDR1 SGHKS and CDR2 YYEKEE (reference sequence). The CDR3 consists of 15 residues. The CDR3 sequence: CASSLVLAGVGEQYF. The CDR3 nucleotides are TGTGCCAGCAGCTTGGTACTAGCGGGAGTTGGCGAGCAGTACTTC. The entire variable domain, with the rest obtained from reference TRBV5-5 and TRBJ2-7, is as follows: DAGVTQSPTHLIKTRGQQVTLRCSPISGHKSVSWYQQVLGQGPQFIFQYYEKEERGRGNFPDRFSARQFPNYSSELNVNALLLGDSALYLCASSLVLAGVGEQYFGPGTRLTVT.

Details on this clone: The sample contains more than one DNA sequence encoding this CDR3. The J gene is TRBJ1-6, the V gene TRBV28; no definite D call. CDR1 and CDR2 from the germline V gene are MDHEN and SYDVKM. The CDR3 has 12 amino acids. Trimming pared 3 bases from V and 10 bases from J, leaving 7 bases between. CDR3 in amino acids: CASSLVDSPLHF. The CDR3 bases are TGTGCCAGCAGTTTGGTTGACTCACCCCTCCACTTT.

V usage is TRBV28 and J usage is TRBJ2-1; 9 nucleotides line up with TRBD2. The CDR3 sequence is 15 residues long. Trimming cost V 2 bases and J 9 bases; bases outside gene matches: 8. Germline V CDR1 and CDR2: MDHEN, SYDVKM. The CDR3 DNA reads TGTGCCAGCAGTTTACCCCCGGGAGCGGGGGGTGAGCAGTTCTTC. Protein: CASSLPPGAGGEQFF.

The DNA of the CDR3 is TGTGCCAGCATCATAGATATTATGAACACTGAAGCTTTCTTT. Amino acid sequence: CASIIDIMNTEAFF. The chain has TRBV2 and TRBJ1-1; D is uncertain. With 7 bases removed from V and 0 bases from J, the gap between germline ends came to 12 bases. The CDR3 has 14 amino acids. Germline lookup yields CDR1 SNHLY and CDR2 FYNNEI.

V usage is TRBV6-2 or TRBV6-3 and J usage is TRBJ2-3; tentatively, D is TRBD1 or TRBD2 (5 bases each). Germline V gene data show CDR1 as MNHEY and CDR2 as SVGEGT. The CDR3 is 16 amino acids. V was cut by 0 bases and J by 0 bases, with 10 bases left in between. CDR3 in amino acids: CASSYSGTGSTDTQYF. In DNA form, the CDR3 reads TGTGCCAGCAGTTACTCGGGGACCGGGAGCACAGATACGCAGTATTTT.

The rearrangement links TRBV28 to TRBJ1-2; D not certain. Trimming left V 6 bases short and J 4 bases short, with 6 bases between. This CDR3 comprises 11 residues. From germline, CDR1 is MDHEN and CDR2 SYDVKM. The CDR3 here is CASRSPYGYTF. The CDR3 DNA reads as TGTGCCAGCAGGAGTCCCTATGGCTACACCTTC.

This chain uses TRBV2 with TRBJ1-1; unclear D gene. V lost 8 bases and J 3 bases, leaving 16 bases between the germline ends. The CDR3 extends over 14 amino acids. Germline CDR1 reads SNHLY; CDR2 reads FYNNEI. CDR3 loop: CASSLRVRDTEAFF. The CDR3 DNA reads TGTGCCAGCTCCCTGAGGGTCCGCGACACTGAAGCTTTCTTT.

The V call is TRBV21-1, the J call TRBJ1-6. TRBV21-1 is a listed pseudogene. The length of the CDR3 is 12 residues. The chain's CDR3 is CASGGSTSPLHF. The CDR3 DNA is TGTGCCAGCGGGGGGTCTACTTCACCCCTCCACTTT.

This clone appeared many times. The chain links TRBV6-4 to TRBJ2-1, with D perhaps TRBD2 (5 bases). CDR1 is MRHNA and CDR2 is SNTAGT in the germline V gene. The CDR3 extends over 13 amino acids. The V gene lost 5 bases and the J gene lost 0 bases, with 5 bases spanning the gap. CDR3 DNA: TGTGCCAGCAGTACTAGCTCCTACAATGAGCAGTTCTTC. Translation gives CASSTSSYNEQFF.

The chain links TRBV27 to TRBJ2-2; tentatively, D is TRBD1 (6 bases). V was shortened by 2 bases and J by 3 bases, with 13 bases between the two germline ends. Germline CDR1 MNHEY, CDR2 SMNVEV (reference sequence). This CDR3 has 16 residues. Here the CDR3 reads CASSLKDRTYTGELFF. The CDR3 DNA sequence: TGTGCCAGCAGTTTAAAGGACAGAACATACACCGGGGAGCTGTTTTTT.

CDR3 sequence (DNA): TGTGCCACCCACCCTACCTACAATGAGCAGTTCTTC. As protein: CATHPTYNEQFF. This rearrangement joins TRBV12-3 or TRBV12-4 to TRBJ2-1, with D unclear. The CDR3 length is 12 residues. Trimming pared 10 bases from V and 2 bases from J, leaving 9 bases between.

The rearrangement uses TRBV18 and TRBJ2-1, with unresolved D. This CDR3 contains 11 residues. Trimming left V 3 bases short and J 9 bases short, with 6 bases between. Germline CDR1 is KGHSH and CDR2 is LQKENI. CDR3 sequence reads: CASSPAGEQFF. DNA of the CDR3: TGTGCCAGCTCACCGGCTGGTGAGCAGTTCTTC.

This rearrangement joins TRBV12-3 or TRBV12-4 to TRBJ2-7; no clear D gene. The CDR3 totals 12 residues. Trimming shortened V by 4 bases and J by 6 bases, and 10 bases separated the two germline ends. This CDR3 is CASSSPRFEQYF. The CDR3, as DNA: TGTGCCAGCAGTTCCCCGAGATTCGAGCAGTACTTC.

V gene TRBV28 combines with J gene TRBJ1-2, with no clear D. Germline CDR1 MDHEN, CDR2 SYDVKM. The CDR3 consists of 14 residues. V lost 2 bases and J 0 bases, leaving 7 bases between the germline ends. Written as DNA, the CDR3 is TGTGCCAGCAGTTTAGGGCCCACTAACTATGGCTACACCTTC. Amino acid sequence: CASSLGPTNYGYTF.

This rearrangement joins TRBV28 to TRBJ1-2; 8 nucleotides agree with TRBD1. CDR1 and CDR2 from the germline V gene are MDHEN and SYDVKM. J was trimmed by 2 bases and V by 5 bases; bases with no gene match: 4. This CDR3 is 14 amino acids long. The CDR3 nucleotides read TGTGCCAGCAGTCGACAGGGGATAAACTATGGCTACACCTTC. It is translated as CASSRQGINYGYTF.

This chain links TRBV9 with TRBJ1-1; D may be TRBD1 (5 bases). Per germline, CDR1 SGDLS and CDR2 YYNGEE. The CDR3 runs to 18 residues. V lost 3 bases, J lost 0 bases, and 21 bases lay in between. DNA of the CDR3: TGTGCCAGCAGCGGCCGGGACCTCGGGTCTCATATGAACACTGAAGCTTTCTTT. This encodes CASSGRDLGSHMNTEAFF.

This sequence joins TRBV15 and TRBJ1-3, with D hard to call. Germline CDR1 reads LNHNV; CDR2 reads YYDKDF (reference sequence). Trimming stripped 5 bases from V and 5 bases from J, with 10 bases between. This CDR3 region has 13 residues. The CDR3 nucleotides read TGTGCCACCAGCCCTCGGTTCCGAAACACCATATATTTT. Translated, it gives CATSPRFRNTIYF.

The V gene is TRBV6-5, the J gene TRBJ1-1, with D perhaps matching TRBD1 (6 bases). V lost 6 bases and J lost 4, with 12 bases in between. CDR1 is MNHEY and CDR2 is SVGAGI in the germline V gene. The CDR3 contains 13 residues. The CDR3 nucleotides are TGTGCCAGCAGCCTGGCAGGGGCCACTGAAGCTTTCTTT. Translated, it gives CASSLAGATEAFF.

This chain joins TRBV10-2 and TRBJ1-1; possibly TRBD1 for D (5 bases). The CDR3 loop spans 18 amino acids. Germline V gives CDR1 WSHSY, CDR2 SAAADI. Deletions cut 4 bases from V and 7 bases from J, with 28 bases between. CDR3 coding DNA: TGCGCCAGCAGTGGGATAACTAGGGGCCGAGACACCTTGAGTGAAGCTTTCTTT. Encoded protein: CASSGITRGRDTLSEAFF.

The gene calls are TRBV30 and TRBJ1-1; D is uncertain. Germline CDR1 and CDR2: GTSNPN and SVGIG (reference sequence). V was shortened by 1 base and J by 11 bases, with 14 bases between the two germline ends. CDR3 length: 12 amino acids. CDR3 coding DNA: TGTGCCTGGAGTGATTTGGGCCCAAGGGCTTTCTTT. As protein: CAWSDLGPRAFF.

The chain uses TRBV24-1 and TRBJ1-4; 8 positions match TRBD1. Trimming cost V 7 bases and J 5 bases; bases outside gene matches: 2. This CDR3 has 13 residues. CDR1 and CDR2 (germline): KGHDR, SFDVKD. In nucleotides, the CDR3 is TGTGCCACCAGGGGACAGGAGAATGAAAAACTGTTTTTT. Its translation: CATRGQENEKLFF.